This T cell receptor (beta chain) was observed in a study of OX40 agonist ivuxolimab in advanced cancers. In the study overall: Hepatocellular carcinoma, melanoma, renal cell or head and neck cancer affected the dose-escalation patients.

Measured with immunoSEQ multiplex PCR; TCRdb has only the in-frame clones, and not every one. This table holds roughly 17,000 clones, about two thirds found once. V was pared by 0 bases and J by 0 bases, with 8 bases between. The CDR3 loop spans 15 amino acids. Germline values: CDR1 MGHRA, CDR2 YSYEKL. The receptor was derived from an adult with an advanced solid tumor such as melanoma, head and neck, liver or kidney cancer. The chain recombines TRBV4-1 with TRBJ1-2; D call uncertain. The sequencing here drew on CD4+ or CD8+ T cells sorted from blood, taken in a trial of the OX40 agonist ivuxolimab. The CDR3 loop is CASSQDPGANYGYTF. The CDR3 DNA sequence: TGCGCCAGCAGCCAAGATCCCGGTGCTAACTATGGCTACACCTTC.